One and the same sample provided the 24 T cell receptor beta chains below, sequenced in a study of CD8 T cells in ankylosing spondylitis. TCRdb reanalysed the 5' RACE reads using MiXCR and keeps one entry per CDR3 protein. The sample includes 50,000 to 60,000 distinct CDR3 sequences, 6.5% to 9% of them seen just once. The sequencing input was blood, either unsorted or a sorted T cell fraction (not recorded which). These receptors were collected from a female donor with ankylosing spondylitis or in good health (not recorded which).

In its sample, this clonotype was seen a few times. The chain carries TRBV9 and TRBJ2-3; no firm D call. The CDR3 length is 15 residues. V was shortened by 0 bases and J by 0 bases, with 8 bases between the two germline ends. The germline CDR1 and CDR2 sequences are SGDLS and YYNGEE. The CDR3 is CASSVEARSTDTQYF. DNA of the CDR3: TGTGCCAGCAGCGTAGAGGCTAGGAGCACAGATACGCAGTATTTT.

This clonotype was picked up many times. The chain is built from TRBV5-1 and TRBJ1-2; TRBD1 matches 7 bases. The CDR3 covers 13 residues. With V trimmed by 2 bases and J by 7 bases, 5 bases remained unmatched. Germline lookup yields CDR1 SGHRS and CDR2 YFSETQ. The chain's CDR3 is CASSFDRAGGYTF. CDR3 nucleotides: TGCGCCAGCAGCTTCGACAGGGCTGGTGGCTACACCTTC.

This clonotype has at least ten counts. The chain recombines TRBV9 with TRBJ1-1; no reliable D call. Germline lookup yields CDR1 SGDLS and CDR2 YYNGEE. V was pared by 4 bases and J by 4 bases, with 17 bases between. This CDR3 has 15 amino acids. CDR3 loop: CASSPGDTRPTEAFF. The DNA of the CDR3 is TGTGCCAGCAGCCCTGGCGACACTAGGCCCACTGAAGCTTTCTTT.

This clonotype was seen only a few times. This chain uses TRBV7-2 with TRBJ1-5, with TRBD1 as a possible D gene (5 bases). In germline, CDR1 is SGHTA, CDR2 FQGNSA. The ends were cut back, 5 bases at V and 0 bases at J, with 11 bases in the middle. The CDR3 sequence is 15 residues long. CDR3 nucleotides: TGTGCCAGCAGCCTGGGACTCTATAGCAATCAGCCCCAGCATTTT. Protein sequence: CASSLGLYSNQPQHF.

V is TRBV7-2 and J is TRBJ2-3; 8 bases match TRBD2. CDR3 length: 13 residues. Germline V gene sequence: CDR1 SGHTA, CDR2 FQGNSA. V was pared by 7 bases and J by 3 bases, with 3 bases of the junction left unmatched. CDR3: CASKVAGTDTQYF. The DNA for the CDR3 is TGTGCCAGCAAGGTAGCGGGAACAGATACGCAGTATTTT.

Details on this clonotype: With a much larger clone just one base away, this may be a read error. This chain joins TRBV28 and TRBJ1-1; D is perhaps TRBD1 (5 bases). Trimming shortened V by 3 bases and J by 9 bases, and 17 bases separated the two germline ends. This CDR3 contains 14 residues. Germline V CDR1 and CDR2: MDHEN, SYDVKM. The CDR3 reads CASSFLGEGTKAFF. Written as DNA, the CDR3 is TGTGCCAGCAGTTTCTTGGGCGAAGGGACTAAAGCTTTCTTT.

This clonotype was recorded at least ten times. The chain recombines TRBV20-1 with TRBJ2-7; tentatively, D is TRBD1 or TRBD2 (7 bases each). Germline assignment: CDR1 DFQATT and CDR2 SNEGSKA (reference sequence). This CDR3 has 12 amino acids. Trimming shortened V by 6 bases and J by 3 bases, and 12 bases separated the two germline ends. The CDR3 reads CSAQGGNYEQYV. CDR3 in DNA: TGCAGTGCCCAGGGGGGGAACTACGAGCAGTACGTC.

In its sample, this clonotype was seen many times. The CDR3 coding sequence is TGTGCCAGCAGCCCATATAAAGGCAACACTGAAGCTTTCTTT. Translated, it gives CASSPYKGNTEAFF. The rearrangement joins TRBV28 to TRBJ1-1; D ambiguous. Germline assignment: CDR1 MDHEN and CDR2 SYDVKM. V lost 6 bases and J 2 bases, leaving 13 bases between the germline ends. The CDR3 has 14 amino acids.

This clonotype has ten or more counts. The chain combines TRBV12-3 or TRBV12-4 with TRBJ1-4; TRBD1 aligns across 7 bases. There are 14 residues in the CDR3. The V segment lost 6 bases and the J segment 7 bases; nucleotides outside the gene matches: 8. CDR3 bases: TGTGCCAGCAGGCCCGAGACAGGGATTGAAAAACTGTTTTTT. It encodes CASRPETGIEKLFF.

The V call is TRBV30, the J call TRBJ1-3; 8 bases are a match to TRBD1. V gave up 1 base and J gave up 0 bases; unmatched junction bases: 5. Germline CDR1 reads GTSNPN; CDR2 reads SVGIG (reference sequence). This CDR3 is built from 16 residues. The CDR3: CAWSGDRGYSGNTIYF. The DNA of the CDR3 is TGTGCCTGGAGTGGCGACAGGGGATACTCTGGAAACACCATATATTTT.

This clonotype was found many times. The chain joins TRBV6-1 to TRBJ2-5, with TRBD2 as a possible D gene (6 bases). With 1 base removed from V and 1 base from J, the gap between germline ends came to 13 bases. This CDR3 region has 16 residues. Germline CDR1 reads MNHNS; CDR2 reads SASEGT. The CDR3 nucleotides are TGTGCCAGCAGTGAAGTCCGTTTAGCGGTCCAAGAGACCCAGTACTTC. Residues: CASSEVRLAVQETQYF.

In this sample, this clonotype turned up many times. The chain carries TRBV5-1 and TRBJ2-1, with D possibly matching TRBD2 (5 bases). This CDR3 is built from 15 residues. In germline, CDR1 is SGHRS, CDR2 YFSETQ. V dropped 1 base and J dropped 2 bases, with 10 bases sitting between them. The CDR3 DNA follows: TGCGCCAGCAGCTTGAACGGGGAGACCTACAATGAGCAGTTCTTC. Its protein is CASSLNGETYNEQFF.

In its sample, this clonotype was seen a few times. This chain joins TRBV7-9 and TRBJ2-1; 8 bases line up with TRBD1. This CDR3 is 14 amino acids long. Trimming cost V 8 bases and J 8 bases; bases outside gene matches: 11. The V gene's germline CDR1 is SEHNR and CDR2 FQNEAQ (reference sequence). In DNA form, the CDR3 reads TGTGCCAGCTGCATTCAGGGGGCTCATGATGAGCAGTTCTTC. It specifies CASCIQGAHDEQFF.

This clonotype was seen only a few times. The chain joins TRBV20-1 to TRBJ2-1; the D gene could be TRBD1 or TRBD2 (5 bases each). The germline V gene encodes CDR1 DFQATT and CDR2 SNEGSKA (reference sequence). V lost 6 bases and J 9 bases, leaving 18 bases between the germline ends. The CDR3 is 13 residues long. For the CDR3, the DNA is TGCAGTGCCCCGGGACCCGGAGACGGTGAGCAGTTCTTC. Translating it yields CSAPGPGDGEQFF.

This clonotype was seen at least ten times. The chain links TRBV10-3 to TRBJ2-3; D gene ambiguous. V dropped 9 bases and J dropped 0 bases, with 13 bases sitting between them. The length of the CDR3 is 14 residues. CDR1 is ENHRY and CDR2 is SYGVKD in the germline V gene. The CDR3 spells CAIRPTTSTDTQYF. CDR3 DNA: TGTGCCATTAGGCCTACCACGAGCACAGATACGCAGTATTTT.

This clonotype has ten or more counts. This chain links TRBV19 with TRBJ1-2, with 7 bases identical to TRBD1. The V and J ends lost 5 bases and 3 bases, in that order; junction bases with no gene match: 3. This CDR3 is 13 amino acids long. Germline CDR1 reads LNHDA; CDR2 reads SQIVND (reference sequence). CDR3 nucleotides: TGTGCCAGTAGTCCCGGGACAGACTATGGCTACACCTTC. Its translation is CASSPGTDYGYTF.

This clonotype was found many times. The chain joins TRBV5-4 to TRBJ2-7; TRBD1 agrees at 11 bases. V was pared by 3 bases and J by 3 bases, with 2 bases of the junction left unmatched. The CDR3 length is 14 residues. Germline V lookup: CDR1 SGHNT, CDR2 YYREEE (reference sequence). CDR3 protein: CASSSGTGGYEQYV. The CDR3, as DNA: TGTGCCAGCAGCTCCGGGACAGGGGGCTACGAGCAGTACGTC.

The chain links TRBV5-1 to TRBJ1-4, with D unclear. The ends were cut back, 5 bases at V and 6 bases at J, with 5 bases in the middle. Germline CDR1 reads SGHRS; CDR2 reads YFSETQ. The CDR3 loop spans 11 amino acids. CDR3 DNA sequence: TGCGCCAGCAGTATAGATGAAAAACTGTTTTTT. Its translation is CASSIDEKLFF. The whole variable domain, filled in from reference TRBV5-1 and TRBJ1-4, reads KAGVTQTPRYLIKTRGQQVTLSCSPISGHRSVSWYQQTPGQGLQFLFEYFSETQRNKGNFPGRFSGRQFSNSRSEMNVSTLELGDSALYLCASSIDEKLFFGSGTQLSVL.

The table lists this clonotype with many counts. V usage is TRBV28 and J usage is TRBJ1-4; D perhaps matches TRBD1 (6 bases). Germline-derived CDR1 and CDR2 are MDHEN and SYDVKM. Trimming removed 8 bases from V and 0 bases from J, with 10 bases in between. This CDR3 has 14 residues. The CDR3: CASCQGTTNEKLFF. In DNA form, the CDR3 reads TGTGCCAGCTGTCAGGGGACAACTAATGAAAAACTGTTTTTT. Variable domain in full (rest from reference TRBV28 and TRBJ1-4): DVKVTQSSRYLVKRTGEKVFLECVQDMDHENMFWYRQDPGLGLRLIYFSYDVKMKEKGDIPEGYSVSREKKERFSLILESASTNQTSMYLCASCQGTTNEKLFFGSGTQLSVL.

This clonotype was counted ten times or more. The chain uses TRBV20-1 and TRBJ2-1; 7 nucleotides line up with TRBD2. The germline V gene has CDR1 DFQATT and CDR2 SNEGSKA (reference sequence). V shed 0 bases and J 2 bases; nucleotides not matched to a gene: 1. CDR3 length equals 14 residues. The CDR3 loop reads CSAREGLAYNEQFF. In nucleotides, the CDR3 is TGCAGTGCTAGAGAAGGACTAGCCTACAATGAGCAGTTCTTC.

In its sample, this clonotype was seen many times. V usage is TRBV10-1 and J usage is TRBJ1-1; a possible D gene is TRBD1 (5 bases). With 6 bases removed from V and 5 bases from J, the gap between germline ends came to 16 bases. Germline assignment: CDR1 WNHNN and CDR2 SYGVQD (reference sequence). The CDR3 is 14 residues long. The CDR3 nucleotides read TGCGCCAGCAGCGAGCAGAGGGGAAGGACTGAAGCTTTCTTT. The encoded protein is CASSEQRGRTEAFF.

The chain uses TRBV27 and TRBJ2-2; 15 bases are shared with TRBD2. CDR1 and CDR2 (germline): MNHEY, SMNVEV (reference sequence). The CDR3 covers 20 residues. Trimming cost V 0 bases and J 0 bases; bases outside gene matches: 5. CDR3: CASSLSGLAGGLTNTGELFF. In nucleotides, the CDR3 is TGTGCCAGCAGTTTATCGGGACTAGCGGGGGGTTTGACGAACACCGGGGAGCTGTTTTTT.

Only a few counts were recorded for this clonotype. The chain carries TRBV19 and TRBJ1-1, with TRBD1 matching 8 bases. Trimming cost V 5 bases and J 0 bases; bases outside gene matches: 5. The CDR3 covers 15 residues. Per the germline V gene, CDR1 is LNHDA and CDR2 is SQIVND (reference sequence). The CDR3: CASSSIRGLNTEAFF. Here the CDR3 DNA reads TGTGCCAGTAGTTCCATCAGGGGGCTGAACACTGAAGCTTTCTTT.

This clonotype was observed a handful of times. V usage is TRBV29-1 and J usage is TRBJ1-1; D uncertain. Trimming cost V 1 base and J 0 bases, with 12 bases left between them. Germline loops: CDR1 SQVTM, CDR2 ANQGSEA. CDR3 size: 15 residues. The DNA for the CDR3 is TGCAGCGTTGAAGCCGATACCGAAGTGAACACTGAAGCTTTCTTT. It encodes CSVEADTEVNTEAFF.